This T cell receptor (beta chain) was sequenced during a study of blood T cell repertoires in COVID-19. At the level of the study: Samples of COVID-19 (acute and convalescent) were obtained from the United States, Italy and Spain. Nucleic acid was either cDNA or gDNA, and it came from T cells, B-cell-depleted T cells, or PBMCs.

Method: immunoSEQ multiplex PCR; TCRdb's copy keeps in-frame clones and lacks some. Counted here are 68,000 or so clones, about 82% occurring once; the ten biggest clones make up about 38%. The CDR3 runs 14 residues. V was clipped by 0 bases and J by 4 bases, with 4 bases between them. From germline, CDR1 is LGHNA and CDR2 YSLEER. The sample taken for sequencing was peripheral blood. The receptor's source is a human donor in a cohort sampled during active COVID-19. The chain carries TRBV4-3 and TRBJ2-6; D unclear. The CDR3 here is CASSQDGGANVLTF. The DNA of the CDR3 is TGCGCCAGCAGCCAAGATGGCGGGGCCAACGTCCTGACTTTC.